The 24 T cell receptor beta chains below all came from one sample that was sequenced in a study of identical twins. TCRdb re-derived calls from the 5' RACE reads in MiXCR, one entry per CDR3 protein. The table shows hundreds of thousands of distinct CDR3 sequences, with 20% to 25% occurring only once. These records were also assigned to another study, of T cells expressing NK-cell markers.

The source material was CD4+ T cells sorted from blood. The source of these receptors is a woman aged 18-35 years in good health.

This chain connects TRBV28 to TRBJ1-2; weak D call: TRBD1 (6 bases). V lost 5 bases to trimming and J lost 6 bases, with 13 bases between them. The CDR3 consists of 13 residues. Germline V gives CDR1 MDHEN, CDR2 SYDVKM. CDR3 sequence reads: CASSDTGNHGYTF. Here the CDR3 DNA reads TGTGCCAGCAGTGACACAGGGAACCATGGCTACACCTTC.

The table lists this clonotype with many counts. This chain connects TRBV12-3 or TRBV12-4 to TRBJ2-7, with D perhaps TRBD1 or TRBD2 (6 bases each). Trimming stripped 5 bases from V and 5 bases from J, with 16 bases between. There are 14 residues in the CDR3. The CDR3 protein is CASSARRGVHEQYF. The DNA of the CDR3 is TGTGCCAGCAGTGCCCGAAGGGGGGTTCACGAGCAGTACTTC.

The chain combines TRBV20-1 with TRBJ2-5; D is possibly TRBD1 (5 bases). The CDR3 sequence is 15 residues long. The V end lost 0 bases, the J end lost 2 bases, and 13 bases lay between the germline ends. CDR1 and CDR2 from the germline V gene are DFQATT and SNEGSKA (reference sequence). The CDR3 here is CSARDLRGSQETQYF. The CDR3, as DNA: TGCAGTGCTAGAGATCTAAGGGGTTCACAAGAGACCCAGTACTTC.

The chain couples TRBV4-3 to TRBJ2-7; D is perhaps TRBD2 (5 bases). Trimming stripped 4 bases from V and 7 bases from J, with 14 bases between. This CDR3 has 13 residues. CDR1 and CDR2 from the germline V gene are LGHNA and YSLEER. CDR3 in amino acids: CASSRNLAIEQYF. In DNA form, the CDR3 reads TGCGCCAGCAGCCGGAATCTAGCCATTGAGCAGTACTTC.

This clonotype has a count of ten or more. The chain is built from TRBV6-4 and TRBJ2-2; a possible D gene is TRBD1 (5 bases). This CDR3 spans 13 amino acids. The ends were cut back, 4 bases at V and 3 bases at J, with 6 bases in the middle. Germline V CDR1 and CDR2: MRHNA, SNTAGT. The CDR3 protein is CASSARDTGELFF. The CDR3 region has the DNA TGTGCCAGCAGTGCCAGGGACACCGGGGAGCTGTTTTTT.

This clonotype was observed a few times. The gene calls are TRBV12-3 or TRBV12-4 and TRBJ1-6, with no clear D. The CDR3 runs to 14 residues. Trimming pared 6 bases from V and 8 bases from J, leaving 14 bases between. The CDR3 sequence is CASSRAFPHSPLHF. CDR3 bases: TGTGCCAGCAGCCGTGCCTTCCCCCATTCACCCCTCCACTTT.

This clonotype turned up a few times. The chain joins TRBV7-2 to TRBJ2-7; D is undetermined. Trimming shortened V by 2 bases and J by 0 bases, and 8 bases separated the two germline ends. The length of the CDR3 is 14 residues. Germline V gives CDR1 SGHTA, CDR2 FQGNSA. CDR3 nucleotides: TGTGCCAGCAGCTTATACACGAACTCCTACGAGCAGTACTTC. Its protein product is CASSLYTNSYEQYF.

Many counts were recorded for this clonotype. The chain has TRBV28 and TRBJ1-5; 7 bases line up with TRBD1. The CDR3 runs 13 residues. With V trimmed by 5 bases and J by 9 bases, 7 bases remained unmatched. CDR1 is MDHEN, CDR2 SYDVKM, per germline. The CDR3 nucleotides are TGTGCCAGCAGTATCCAGGGGGTTGGGCCCCAGCATTTT. It yields the protein CASSIQGVGPQHF.

This chain connects TRBV12-3 or TRBV12-4 to TRBJ2-5; TRBD1 matches 8 bases. The junction had 4 bases not matched to a gene; V was cut back by 4 bases and J by 3 bases. This CDR3 spans 14 amino acids. Written as DNA, the CDR3 is TGTGCCAGCAGTTCCCGGACAGGGAAAGAGACCCAGTACTTC. Translated, it gives CASSSRTGKETQYF.

This clonotype was recorded once. The V and J genes are TRBV2 and TRBJ2-1, with 11 nucleotides matching TRBD2. The CDR3 sequence is 13 residues long. Germline assignment: CDR1 SNHLY and CDR2 FYNNEI. Germline trimming cut 7 bases from V and 7 bases from J; bases unmatched to any gene: 3. This CDR3 is CASKTSGKNEQFF. The CDR3 coding sequence is TGTGCCAGCAAGACTAGCGGGAAGAATGAGCAGTTCTTC.

This clonotype was seen more than once but under ten times. This chain joins TRBV13 and TRBJ2-5, with TRBD1 matching 8 bases. The germline V gene has CDR1 PRHDT and CDR2 FYEKMQ (reference sequence). The CDR3 spans 16 residues. The V segment lost 5 bases and the J segment 2 bases; nucleotides outside the gene matches: 10. CDR3 bases: TGTGCCAGCAGCCCCGCCGGACAGGGATGGCAAGAGACCCAGTACTTC. Residues: CASSPAGQGWQETQYF.

The chain joins TRBV11-2 to TRBJ1-6; 7 nucleotides align to TRBD1. The CDR3 runs 18 residues. Germline trimming cut 4 bases from V and 0 bases from J; bases unmatched to any gene: 9. Germline V gene sequence: CDR1 SGHAT, CDR2 FQNNGV. This CDR3 is CASSSVRGGNSYNSPLHF. In DNA, the CDR3 is TGTGCCAGCAGCTCAGTTCGAGGGGGCAACTCCTATAATTCACCCCTCCACTTT.

This clonotype has a handful of counts. The chain couples TRBV4-1 to TRBJ2-1; maybe TRBD2 (5 bases). The germline gives CDR1 MGHRA, CDR2 YSYEKL. CDR3 length: 16 amino acids. V was clipped by 5 bases and J by 8 bases, with 22 bases between them. The CDR3 DNA reads TGCGCCAGCAGCGGACGTCTAGCTATTCTGGCCGATGAGCAGTTCTTC. It translates to CASSGRLAILADEQFF.

The chain joins TRBV11-2 to TRBJ2-1, with D unresolved. Germline V gene lookup returns CDR1 SGHAT and CDR2 FQNNGV. V lost 0 bases to trimming and J lost 6 bases, with 6 bases between them. The CDR3 runs to 13 residues. The CDR3 region has the DNA TGTGCCAGCAGCTTAGATTATCTCAATGAGCAGTTCTTC. It specifies CASSLDYLNEQFF.

There are many counts of this clonotype. V gene TRBV27 combines with J gene TRBJ2-5; perhaps TRBD2 as D (5 bases). The CDR3 is 13 amino acids. Germline V gene lookup returns CDR1 MNHEY and CDR2 SMNVEV (reference sequence). V was clipped by 3 bases and J by 4 bases, with 9 bases between them. The CDR3 is CASSFGERETQYF. In nucleotides, the CDR3 is TGTGCCAGCAGTTTCGGGGAACGAGAGACCCAGTACTTC.

The V gene is TRBV5-6, the J gene TRBJ2-3; TRBD2 aligns across 15 bases. Germline CDR1 reads SGHDT; CDR2 reads YYEEEE. This CDR3 has 18 amino acids. Trimming cost V 4 bases and J 6 bases; bases outside gene matches: 12. The DNA for the CDR3 is TGTGCCAGCAGCGGACTTCCGGGGACTAGCGGGAGGTCCGATACGCAGTATTTT. Its protein product is CASSGLPGTSGRSDTQYF.

There are a few counts of this clonotype. V usage is TRBV12-3 or TRBV12-4 and J usage is TRBJ2-7, with TRBD1 matching over 9 bases. The ends lost 6 bases at V and 6 bases at J; junction bases unmatched: 9. CDR3 length: 14 residues. This CDR3 reads CASSIGTGKAEQYF. The DNA for the CDR3 is TGTGCCAGCAGCATAGGGACAGGGAAGGCCGAGCAGTACTTC.

Ten or more counts support this clonotype. This rearrangement joins TRBV27 to TRBJ2-1; D remains ambiguous. This CDR3 region has 15 residues. The V gene's germline CDR1 is MNHEY and CDR2 SMNVEV (reference sequence). Trimming pared 2 bases from V and 7 bases from J, leaving 15 bases between. The CDR3 region has the DNA TGTGCCAGCAGTTTACAGGCCAACAAGATGAATGAGCAGTTCTTC. Its translation: CASSLQANKMNEQFF.

V and J are TRBV20-1 and TRBJ2-1; a weak D match, TRBD2 (6 bases). V dropped 3 bases and J dropped 7 bases, with 13 bases sitting between them. The germline V gene has CDR1 DFQATT and CDR2 SNEGSKA (reference sequence). The CDR3 length is 13 residues. The CDR3 loop reads CSASGTPMNEQFF. DNA of the CDR3: TGCAGTGCTAGTGGGACTCCTATGAATGAGCAGTTCTTC.

There are a few counts of this clonotype. The rearrangement uses TRBV12-3 or TRBV12-4 and TRBJ2-7; no firm D call. Trimming cost V 8 bases and J 5 bases, with 13 bases left between them. The CDR3 loop spans 12 amino acids. The CDR3: CASRRANHEQYF. Here the CDR3 DNA reads TGTGCCAGCCGACGGGCCAATCACGAGCAGTACTTC.

V and J are TRBV2 and TRBJ2-5, with 9 bases fitting TRBD2. The V gene's germline CDR1 is SNHLY and CDR2 FYNNEI. V was clipped by 5 bases and J by 6 bases; unmatched bases: 13. This CDR3 has 16 amino acids. CDR3 region: CASSRELAGEKKTQYF. DNA of the CDR3: TGTGCCAGCAGTCGGGAATTAGCGGGGGAGAAGAAGACCCAGTACTTC.

This clonotype was observed a few times. Here the CDR3 DNA reads TGTGCCAGCAGCCCAGTGAACAGGAACACTGAAGCTTTCTTT. This sequence encodes CASSPVNRNTEAFF. The V and J genes are TRBV3-1 and TRBJ1-1; D gene ambiguous. This CDR3 region has 14 residues. Trimming removed 4 bases at V and 1 base at J, with 10 bases between. Germline lookup yields CDR1 LGHDT and CDR2 YNNKEL (reference sequence).

In its sample, this clonotype was seen a few times. This sequence joins TRBV20-1 and TRBJ2-3; D is ambiguous. Trimming pared 1 base from V and 4 bases from J, leaving 3 bases between. The CDR3 loop spans 11 amino acids. Germline lookup yields CDR1 DFQATT and CDR2 SNEGSKA (reference sequence). The CDR3 region has the DNA TGCAGTGCTAGAGTGGCAGATACGCAGTATTTT. Translating gives CSARVADTQYF.

This clonotype occurred many times. CDR3 in amino acids: CSADRGDYGYTF. In nucleotides, the CDR3 is TGCAGTGCTGACAGGGGGGACTATGGCTACACCTTC. The V and J genes are TRBV20-1 and TRBJ1-2; 9 bases are a match to TRBD1. The CDR3 has 12 residues. Germline V lookup: CDR1 DFQATT, CDR2 SNEGSKA (reference sequence). The ends lost 5 bases at V and 3 bases at J; junction bases unmatched: 1.